These T cell receptor beta chains were read from a single sample in a study of blood T cell repertoires in COVID-19. Produced via immunoSEQ multiplex PCR; TCRdb's table is partial and in-frame only. There are around 100,000 clones in the sample; roughly nine tenths occur only once, and 5% to 6.5% lies in the top ten. The sample consisted of peripheral blood. The receptors shown here come from a human donor in a cohort sampled during active COVID-19. The CDR3 runs from the conserved cysteine through the conserved F or W. The D gene is left open where the match is weak. The listing skips clone size in some rows; elsewhere it reads once, few, many or a size class.

clone_size j_call v_call d_call cdr3_nt cdr3_aa
once TRBJ2-1 TRBV28 TRBD2 TGTGCCAGCAGTTTGGCTCTAGCGGGAGCCTACAATGAGCAGTTCTTC CASSLALAGAYNEQFF
NA TRBJ2-1 TRBV24-1 NA TGTGCCACCAGTGACCCGGACAGTTCCAAGCAGTTCTTC CATSDPDSSKQFF
NA TRBJ1-5 TRBV4-3 NA TGCGCCAGCAGCCAAGATCTCCTTAGAGTGGGCCAGCCCCAGCATTTT CASSQDLLRVGQPQHF
NA TRBJ1-2 TRBV4-3 TRBD1 TGCGCCAGCAGCCGTGGCAGGGGGAACTATGGCTACACCTTC CASSRGRGNYGYTF
NA TRBJ2-4 TRBV4-2 NA TGTGCCAGCAGCCACGGGGGGCTACTAGGCAAAAACATTCAGTACTTC CASSHGGLLGKNIQYF
NA TRBJ2-7 TRBV7-2 TRBD2 TGTGCCAGCAGCTTAGGCTTTAGCGGGATATACGAGCAGTACTTC CASSLGFSGIYEQYF
NA TRBJ1-3 TRBV30 NA TGTGCCTGGAGGGGCAGGGGCCCCGTGTTCTCTGGAAACACCATATATTTT CAWRGRGPVFSGNTIYF
NA TRBJ1-6 TRBV7-9 NA TGTGCCAGCACGCGGGGAGGCGTAAATTCACCCCTCCACTTT CASTRGGVNSPLHF
NA TRBJ2-5 TRBV11-2 TRBD2 TGTGCCAGCAGCCCAGGGGCTGGACTAGCGGCACAAGAGACCCAGTACTTC CASSPGAGLAAQETQYF
once TRBJ1-1 TRBV19 TRBD1 TGTGCCAGTAGGTACCGGGGACAGGACAACACTGAAGCTTTCTTT CASRYRGQDNTEAFF
NA TRBJ1-2 TRBV5-1 NA TGCGCCAGCAGTACCGGGACTGCCTTCTTTTATACCGGCTACACCTTC CASSTGTAFFYTGYTF